The T cell receptor (beta chain) under discussion was sequenced for a study of blood T cell repertoires in COVID-19. Study-wide context: Samples representing acute and convalescent COVID-19 were sourced from the United States, Italy and Spain.

TCRdb's copy holds only in-frame clones and misses some; the assay was immunoSEQ multiplex PCR. The data hold 200,000 or so clones, with around nine tenths observed a single time. Only one count was recorded for this clone. The V gene end was trimmed by 5 bases and the J gene end by 6 bases; junction bases not matched to a gene: 10. The CDR3 is made up of 14 amino acids. The V gene's germline CDR1 is SGHAT and CDR2 FQNNGV. V is TRBV11-2 and J is TRBJ2-7; TRBD1 matches at 7 bases. This clonotype originated in a man aged 55 to 70 with acute or convalescent COVID-19. What was sequenced was peripheral blood. The CDR3 region is CASSLPGQVTEQYF. The CDR3 DNA follows: TGTGCCAGCAGCCTCCCCGGACAGGTTACCGAGCAGTACTTC.